Each of the 30 T cell receptor beta chains below was sequenced from the same sample in a study of neoadjuvant anti-PD-1 for oral cavity cancer. Method: immunoSEQ multiplex PCR; TCRdb's copy keeps in-frame clones and lacks some. The sample includes around 8,000 clones, 55% to 65% of them seen just once. The time point denotes: after neoadjuvant nivolumab, at surgical resection. This sample comprised PBMCs, obtained after nivolumab (anti-PD-1) treatment. The origin of the receptors is a person aged 40 to 85 with oral cavity squamous cell carcinoma.

This chain joins TRBV9 and TRBJ1-1, with D uncertain. Looked up from germline, CDR1 is SGDLS and CDR2 is YYNGEE. Trimming removed 0 bases at V and 2 bases at J, with 11 bases between. This CDR3 spans 15 amino acids. CDR3 residues: CASSVDQDLNTEAFF. CDR3 DNA sequence: TGTGCCAGCAGCGTAGACCAGGACCTAAACACTGAAGCTTTCTTT. The entire variable domain, with the rest obtained from reference TRBV9 and TRBJ1-1, is as follows: DSGVTQTPKHLITATGQRVTLRCSPRSGDLSVYWYQQSLDQGLQFLIQYYNGEERAKGNILERFSAQQFPDLHSELNLSSLELGDSALYFCASSVDQDLNTEAFFGQGTRLTVV.

This chain uses TRBV5-1 with TRBJ1-2; 10 nucleotides line up with TRBD1. After removal of 0 bases from V and 6 bases from J, the junction contained 11 bases not matched to a gene. The CDR3 is 17 amino acids. Germline V gene sequence: CDR1 SGHRS, CDR2 YFSETQ. The CDR3 DNA is TGCGCCAGCAGCTTGGATGGTGGCTGGACAGGGGGGGATGGCTACACCTTC. It codes for CASSLDGGWTGGDGYTF.

The rearrangement joins TRBV28 to TRBJ1-1; no clear D. CDR1 MDHEN and CDR2 SYDVKM come from the germline V gene. There are 17 residues in the CDR3. The germline V and J ends were trimmed by 10 bases and 0 bases, with 24 bases remaining between them. This chain's CDR3 is CAISLRPVRGVNTEAFF. In nucleotides, the CDR3 is TGTGCCATATCATTAAGGCCAGTACGAGGAGTGAACACTGAAGCTTTCTTT.

This chain joins TRBV5-6 and TRBJ2-5; 9 bases align to TRBD1. The CDR3 loop spans 13 amino acids. Germline values: CDR1 SGHDT, CDR2 YYEEEE. With 6 bases clipped from V and 5 bases from J, the junction kept 5 bases outside the gene matches. The CDR3 protein is CASTGTGWETQYF. For the CDR3, the DNA is TGTGCCAGCACCGGGACAGGGTGGGAGACCCAGTACTTC.

This clone has a handful of counts. This chain uses TRBV18 with TRBJ2-7; a possible D gene is TRBD1 (5 bases). The CDR3 is made up of 15 amino acids. Trimming removed 1 base from V and 0 bases from J, with 10 bases in between. Germline V gives CDR1 KGHSH, CDR2 LQKENI. CDR3 region: CASSPRVDSSYEQYF. The DNA for the CDR3 is TGTGCCAGCTCACCACGCGTAGACAGCTCCTACGAGCAGTACTTC.

This rearrangement joins TRBV28 to TRBJ1-2, with unresolved D. The CDR3 contains 12 residues. Germline CDR1 and CDR2: MDHEN and SYDVKM. The V end lost 1 base, the J end lost 5 bases, and 5 bases lay between the germline ends. Written as DNA, the CDR3 is TGTGCCAGCAGTTTATCGGAATATGGCTACACCTTC. Amino acid sequence: CASSLSEYGYTF.

This chain joins TRBV9 and TRBJ1-6; D unclear. Germline loops: CDR1 SGDLS, CDR2 YYNGEE. V was cut by 0 bases and J by 6 bases, with 7 bases left in between. The length of the CDR3 is 14 residues. CDR3: CASSVGGSNSPLHF. CDR3 DNA: TGTGCCAGCAGCGTAGGAGGGAGTAATTCACCCCTCCACTTT.

V usage is TRBV7-2 and J usage is TRBJ2-2, with D perhaps TRBD2 (5 bases). The ends were cut back, 6 bases at V and 9 bases at J, with 11 bases in the middle. The CDR3 is made up of 12 amino acids. The germline V gene encodes CDR1 SGHTA and CDR2 FQGNSA. The CDR3 DNA is TGTGCCAGCAGTTCCGGACTCAGGGAGCTGTTTTTT. It specifies CASSSGLRELFF.

There are a few counts of this clone. The rearrangement uses TRBV27 and TRBJ2-1, with TRBD2 matching 10 bases. Germline V lookup: CDR1 MNHEY, CDR2 SMNVEV (reference sequence). The CDR3 length is 16 residues. V shed 2 bases, J shed 0 bases, and the junction held 1 base outside the gene matches. The CDR3 is CASSLSGGDSYNEQFF. The CDR3 DNA reads TGTGCCAGCAGTTTAAGCGGGGGGGACTCCTACAATGAGCAGTTCTTC.

The chain joins TRBV28 to TRBJ1-5; D remains ambiguous. CDR1 and CDR2 (germline): MDHEN, SYDVKM. The CDR3 length is 12 residues. Between the trimmed V and J ends, which lost 6 bases and 5 bases, there was a span of 8 bases. The DNA for the CDR3 is TGTGCCAGCAGCCTACCATATCAGCCCCAGCATTTT. Encoded protein: CASSLPYQPQHF.

J is TRBJ2-1 and V is TRBV9; the D call may be TRBD1 or TRBD2 (6 bases each). V was shortened by 3 bases and J by 6 bases, with 16 bases between the two germline ends. Germline CDR1 is SGDLS and CDR2 is YYNGEE. The CDR3 covers 15 residues. In DNA, the CDR3 is TGTGCCAGCAGCGCCCCGGGGGCGGTAATCAATGAGCAGTTCTTC. Translation gives CASSAPGAVINEQFF.

This clone is medium-sized in the sample. This chain uses TRBV18 with TRBJ1-5; D is unclear. Germline V gene sequence: CDR1 KGHSH, CDR2 LQKENI. V shed 3 bases and J shed 5 bases, with 8 bases lying between them. The CDR3 is made up of 13 amino acids. CDR3 in DNA: TGTGCCAGCTCACCCAAAGAGGATCAGCCCCAGCATTTT. Translating gives CASSPKEDQPQHF.

The sample holds a few counts of this clone. The chain recombines TRBV10-2 with TRBJ2-1; the D gene is possibly TRBD2 (6 bases). V was pared by 6 bases and J by 4 bases, with 16 bases between. Germline CDR1 WSHSY, CDR2 SAAADI. The CDR3 extends over 15 amino acids. The CDR3 loop is CASREPWGVYNEQFF. In DNA form, the CDR3 reads TGCGCCAGCAGGGAACCTTGGGGGGTATACAATGAGCAGTTCTTC.

The chain uses TRBV30 and TRBJ1-2; D gene uncertain. Looked up from germline, CDR1 is GTSNPN and CDR2 is SVGIG (reference sequence). This CDR3 region has 13 residues. V gave up 1 base and J gave up 1 base, with 7 bases separating them. CDR3 bases: TGTGCCTGGAGTGCGGACCTTAACTATGGCTACACCTTC. This gives the protein CAWSADLNYGYTF.

The chain has TRBV6-1 and TRBJ1-1; no definite D call. The CDR3 is 13 amino acids. Germline-derived CDR1 and CDR2 are MNHNS and SASEGT. V was pared by 6 bases and J by 3 bases, with 11 bases between. DNA of the CDR3: TGTGCCAGCAGCAAGGAGGTGTACACTGAAGCTTTCTTT. It translates to CASSKEVYTEAFF.

V is TRBV2 and J is TRBJ2-5; D may be TRBD1 (5 bases). With 1 base removed from V and 7 bases from J, the gap between germline ends came to 13 bases. In germline, CDR1 is SNHLY, CDR2 FYNNEI. The CDR3 length is 14 residues. The CDR3, as DNA: TGTGCCAGCAGTGAAGGGGTGGGGCTCGGGACCCAGTACTTC. Protein: CASSEGVGLGTQYF. The full variable domain, in which reference TRBV2 and TRBJ2-5 provide the parts outside the CDR3, is EPEVTQTPSHQVTQMGQEVILRCVPISNHLYFYWYRQILGQKVEFLVSFYNNEISEKSEIFDDQFSVERPDGSNFTLKIRSTKLEDSAMYFCASSEGVGLGTQYFGPGTRLLVL.

V and J are TRBV10-2 and TRBJ2-5; 11 bases map to TRBD2. CDR1 and CDR2 (germline): WSHSY, SAAADI. The CDR3 extends over 16 amino acids. The ends lost 5 bases at V and 2 bases at J; junction bases unmatched: 7. CDR3 in DNA: TGCGCCAGCAGTCGGTCCCTAGCGGGGGGTCAAGAGACCCAGTACTTC. Translated, it gives CASSRSLAGGQETQYF.

This clone came up a few times. J is TRBJ1-2 and V is TRBV7-2; D not certain. The V gene lost 5 bases and the J gene lost 8 bases, with 9 bases spanning the gap. Germline CDR1 and CDR2: SGHTA and FQGNSA. The CDR3 covers 11 residues. CDR3 bases: TGTGCCAGCAGCCCCAGTAGCGGCTACACCTTC. Translation gives CASSPSSGYTF.

The chain recombines TRBV14 with TRBJ2-2, with TRBD1 identical over 12 bases. V lost 5 bases, J lost 7 bases, and 5 bases stayed unmatched. Looked up from germline, CDR1 is SGHDN and CDR2 is FVKESK. The CDR3 runs to 15 residues. For the CDR3, the DNA is TGTGCCAGCAGCAGGGGACAGGGGGCCGTCGGGGAGCTGTTTTTT. Protein sequence: CASSRGQGAVGELFF.

The CDR3, as DNA: TGTGCCAGCAGCTTCACCTACGAGCAGTACTTC. Translated: CASSFTYEQYF. This chain links TRBV11-2 with TRBJ2-7; D unresolved. Trimming removed 3 bases at V and 2 bases at J, with 2 bases between. This CDR3 spans 11 amino acids. The V gene's germline CDR1 is SGHAT and CDR2 FQNNGV.

The CDR3 region is CASSPLGVRQPQHF. CDR3 nucleotide sequence: TGTGCCAGTAGTCCTCTAGGGGTCCGACAGCCCCAGCATTTT. This chain connects TRBV19 to TRBJ1-5; D is perhaps TRBD1 (5 bases). The germline CDR1 and CDR2 sequences are LNHDA and SQIVND (reference sequence). The CDR3 has 14 residues. Between the trimmed V and J ends, which lost 5 bases and 7 bases, there was a span of 15 bases.

The chain is built from TRBV7-9 and TRBJ1-5, with D possibly matching TRBD1 (6 bases). The V end lost 5 bases, the J end lost 4 bases, and 18 bases lay between the germline ends. Germline assignment: CDR1 SEHNR and CDR2 FQNEAQ (reference sequence). The CDR3 length is 16 residues. The CDR3 loop reads CASSQGQGMRNQPQHF. The DNA for the CDR3 is TGTGCCAGCAGCCAGGGCCAGGGGATGAGAAATCAGCCCCAGCATTTT.

V gene TRBV5-4 combines with J gene TRBJ1-1; D uncertain. The germline V gene has CDR1 SGHNT and CDR2 YYREEE (reference sequence). The CDR3 sequence is 13 residues long. V was clipped by 5 bases and J by 0 bases, with 8 bases between them. The CDR3 sequence: CASRQFMNTEAFF. CDR3 DNA sequence: TGTGCCAGCAGACAATTCATGAACACTGAAGCTTTCTTT.

DNA of the CDR3: TGTGCCAGCAGCTTATTCGGGACTAGCGGGGGGGATACGCAGTATTTT. Its protein product is CASSLFGTSGGDTQYF. The gene calls are TRBV7-6 and TRBJ2-3; 15 bases fit TRBD2. The ends lost 2 bases at V and 6 bases at J; junction bases unmatched: 3. The CDR3 length is 16 residues. The germline gives CDR1 SGHVS, CDR2 FNYEAQ.

This clone occurred a few times. The chain uses TRBV7-3 and TRBJ1-1, with TRBD1 matching 8 bases. Germline lookup yields CDR1 SGHTA and CDR2 FQGTGA. Losses at the gene ends were 5 bases for V and 1 base for J; bases not matched to a gene: 6. There are 15 residues in the CDR3. The CDR3 nucleotides are TGTGCCAGCAGCCCTGAAGGACAGGGGAACACTGAAGCTTTCTTT. This gives the protein CASSPEGQGNTEAFF.

The rearrangement links TRBV29-1 to TRBJ2-1; D call uncertain. CDR1 is SQVTM and CDR2 is ANQGSEA in the germline V gene. Trimming removed 4 bases at V and 0 bases at J, with 7 bases between. The CDR3 is 13 amino acids. DNA for the CDR3: TGCAGCGTTGCCAGGAGCTCCTACAATGAGCAGTTCTTC. Translation gives CSVARSSYNEQFF.

This clone turned up a few times. The gene calls are TRBV7-8 and TRBJ2-1; 9 bases map to TRBD1. V dropped 5 bases and J dropped 3; count of bases not matched to a gene: 5. This CDR3 has 15 amino acids. Germline V lookup: CDR1 SGHVS, CDR2 FQNEAQ. The CDR3 sequence is CASSHDRGIYNEQFF. CDR3 nucleotides: TGTGCCAGCAGCCATGACAGGGGGATCTACAATGAGCAGTTCTTC.

The chain couples TRBV6-5 to TRBJ2-1; D call uncertain. Germline values: CDR1 MNHEY, CDR2 SVGAGI. The CDR3 sequence is 14 residues long. Deletions cut 2 bases from V and 0 bases from J, with 5 bases between. The DNA of the CDR3 is TGTGCCAGCAGTTACAGGGACTCCTACAATGAGCAGTTCTTC. As protein: CASSYRDSYNEQFF.

The chain couples TRBV7-2 to TRBJ2-5; D remains unclear. Trimming cost V 3 bases and J 5 bases, with 10 bases left between them. Germline values: CDR1 SGHTA, CDR2 FQGNSA. The CDR3 contains 13 residues. CDR3 in amino acids: CASSFGQRETQYF. The CDR3 bases are TGTGCCAGCAGCTTTGGCCAAAGGGAGACCCAGTACTTC.

The chain couples TRBV7-6 to TRBJ2-7, with a tentative D call TRBD1 (5 bases). V was trimmed by 8 bases and J by 5 bases, leaving 7 bases between them. In germline, CDR1 is SGHVS, CDR2 FNYEAQ. This CDR3 is 10 amino acids long. The CDR3 nucleotides read TGTGCCAGCGTGACAGACGAGCAGTACTTC. This gives the protein CASVTDEQYF.